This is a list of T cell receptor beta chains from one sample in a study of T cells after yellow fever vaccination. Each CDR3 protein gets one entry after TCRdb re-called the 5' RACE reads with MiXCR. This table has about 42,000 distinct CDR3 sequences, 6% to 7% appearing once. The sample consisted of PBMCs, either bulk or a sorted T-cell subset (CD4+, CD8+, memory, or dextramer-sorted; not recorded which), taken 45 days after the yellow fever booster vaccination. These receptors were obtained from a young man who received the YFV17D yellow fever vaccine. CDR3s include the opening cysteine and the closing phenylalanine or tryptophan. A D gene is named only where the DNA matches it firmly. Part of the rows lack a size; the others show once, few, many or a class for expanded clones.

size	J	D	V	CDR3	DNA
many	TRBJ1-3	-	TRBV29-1	CSVGDGSGNTIYF	TGCAGCGTTGGAGACGGCTCTGGAAACACCATATATTTT
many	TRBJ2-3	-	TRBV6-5	CASSYGGTDSTDTQYF	TGTGCCAGCAGTTACGGGGGGACGGATAGCACAGATACGCAGTATTTT
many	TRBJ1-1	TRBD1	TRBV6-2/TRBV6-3	CASSFGQGGTEAFF	TGTGCCAGCAGTTTCGGACAGGGGGGTACTGAAGCTTTCTTT
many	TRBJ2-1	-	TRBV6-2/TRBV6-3	CASSSLAHINEQFF	TGTGCCAGCAGTTCTCTAGCCCACATCAATGAGCAGTTCTTC
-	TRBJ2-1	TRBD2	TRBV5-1	CASGDPTSSGRSYNEQFF	TGCGCCAGCGGCGACCCCACGTCTAGCGGGAGGTCCTACAATGAGCAGTTCTTC
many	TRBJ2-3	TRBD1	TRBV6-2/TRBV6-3	CASFRQGTDTQYF	TGTGCCAGCTTTCGACAGGGGACAGATACGCAGTATTTT
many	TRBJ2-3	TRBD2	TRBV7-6	CASSPPAGVSPDTQYF	TGTGCCAGCAGCCCACCAGCGGGAGTAAGCCCAGATACGCAGTATTTT
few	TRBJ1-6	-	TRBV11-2	CASSHERSPLHF	TGTGCCAGCAGCCACGAGCGTTCACCCCTCCACTTT
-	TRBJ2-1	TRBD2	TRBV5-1	CASRLTSGSNNEQFF	TGCGCCAGCAGGCTTACTAGCGGGAGTAACAATGAGCAGTTCTTC
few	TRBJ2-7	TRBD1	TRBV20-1	CSARAGQERYEQYF	TGCAGTGCTAGAGCGGGACAGGAACGCTACGAGCAGTACTTC
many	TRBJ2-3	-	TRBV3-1	CASSQERGKDTQYF	TGTGCCAGCAGCCAAGAGCGTGGGAAAGATACGCAGTATTTT
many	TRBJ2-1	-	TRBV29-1	CSVEVWQGNEQFF	TGCAGCGTTGAAGTTTGGCAGGGTAATGAGCAGTTCTTC
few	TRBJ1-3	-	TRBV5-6	CASSLPIGGNTIYF	TGTGCCAGCAGCCTTCCGATAGGAGGAAACACCATATATTTT
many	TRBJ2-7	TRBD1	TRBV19	CASSIKNPGQYSSYEQYF	TGTGCCAGTAGTATAAAGAACCCGGGACAGTACAGCTCCTACGAGCAGTACTTC
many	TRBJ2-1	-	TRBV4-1	CASSPGGRGSYNEQFF	TGCGCCAGCAGCCCCGGGGGAAGGGGCTCCTACAATGAGCAGTTCTTC
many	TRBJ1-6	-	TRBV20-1	CSASPTFSYNSPLHF	TGCAGTGCTAGTCCGACCTTCTCCTATAATTCACCCCTCCACTTT
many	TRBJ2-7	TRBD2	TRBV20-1	CSARLAGGQNYEQYF	TGCAGTGCTAGACTAGCGGGAGGACAGAACTACGAGCAGTACTTC
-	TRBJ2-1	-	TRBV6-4	CASRLDTDGGDEQFF	TGTGCCAGCCGCCTGGACACCGACGGCGGCGATGAGCAGTTCTTC
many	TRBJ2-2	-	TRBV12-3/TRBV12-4	CASSWAATGELFF	TGTGCCAGCAGTTGGGCGGCTACCGGGGAGCTGTTTTTT
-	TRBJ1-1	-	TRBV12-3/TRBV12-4	CASSSEGSTEAFF	TGTGCCAGCAGTTCGGAGGGAAGCACTGAAGCTTTCTTT
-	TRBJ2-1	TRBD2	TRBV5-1	CASFGGADEQFF	TGCGCCAGCTTCGGGGGGGCCGATGAGCAGTTCTTC
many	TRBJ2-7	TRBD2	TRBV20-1	CSARDTSGRSRDEQYF	TGCAGTGCTAGAGATACTAGCGGGAGGTCCAGGGACGAGCAGTACTTC
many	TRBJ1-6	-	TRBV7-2	CASSLGSGGNSPLHF	TGTGCCAGCAGCTTAGGTAGTGGGGGTAATTCACCCCTCCACTTT
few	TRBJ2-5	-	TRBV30	CAWSFIAAEGTQYF	TGTGCCTGGAGTTTTATAGCGGCCGAGGGGACCCAGTACTTC
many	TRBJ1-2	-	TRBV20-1	CSAMKQVPNYGYTF	TGCAGTGCTATGAAACAGGTTCCGAACTATGGCTACACCTTC
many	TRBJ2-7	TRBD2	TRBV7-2	CASSLGGGTSVAYEQYF	TGTGCCAGCAGCTTAGGGGGAGGGACTAGCGTAGCCTACGAGCAGTACTTC
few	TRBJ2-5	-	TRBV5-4	CASSPRRGETQYF	TGTGCCAGCAGCCCCCGGAGGGGGGAGACCCAGTACTTC
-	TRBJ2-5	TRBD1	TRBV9	CASSASGTGYETQYF	TGTGCCAGCAGCGCCTCCGGGACAGGGTACGAGACCCAGTACTTC
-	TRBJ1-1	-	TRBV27	CASSPLIRGGGNTEAFF	TGTGCCAGCAGTCCCCTCATCAGGGGAGGTGGGAACACTGAAGCTTTCTTT
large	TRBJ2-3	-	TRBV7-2	CASSLLGKDTQYF	TGTGCCAGCAGCCTTCTAGGGAAAGATACGCAGTATTTT
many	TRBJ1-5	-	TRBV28	CASSLLSGGSNQPQHF	TGTGCCAGCAGTTTGCTTTCTGGGGGTAGCAATCAGCCCCAGCATTTT
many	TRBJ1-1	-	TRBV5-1	CASTNNGQTNTEAFF	TGCGCCAGCACCAATAATGGACAGACGAACACTGAAGCTTTCTTT
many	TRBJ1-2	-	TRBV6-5	CASRLDGNYGYTF	TGTGCCAGCAGACTCGACGGGAACTATGGCTACACCTTC
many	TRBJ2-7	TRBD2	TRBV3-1	CASSRGGASGSYEQYF	TGTGCCAGCAGCCGGGGGGGAGCGTCCGGCTCCTACGAGCAGTACTTC
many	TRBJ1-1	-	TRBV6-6	CASSYSEISEAFF	TGTGCCAGCAGTTACTCGGAGATTTCTGAAGCTTTCTTT
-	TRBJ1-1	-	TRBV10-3	CAISPDSFGTEAFF	TGTGCCATCAGTCCTGACAGTTTTGGCACTGAAGCTTTCTTT
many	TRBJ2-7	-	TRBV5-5	CASSFRDMYYEQYF	TGTGCCAGCAGCTTTCGAGACATGTACTACGAGCAGTACTTC
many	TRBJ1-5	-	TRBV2	CASSRTLSNQPQHF	TGTGCCAGCAGCAGAACCCTTAGCAATCAGCCCCAGCATTTT
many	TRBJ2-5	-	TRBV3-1	CASRQRPELEETQYF	TGTGCCAGCAGGCAGAGACCGGAGCTCGAAGAGACCCAGTACTTC
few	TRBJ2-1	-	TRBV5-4	CASSLDYNEQFF	TGTGCCAGCAGCTTGGATTACAATGAGCAGTTCTTC
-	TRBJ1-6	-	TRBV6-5	CASSYRAQGSSPLHF	TGTGCCAGCAGTTATAGGGCGCAAGGGAGCTCACCCCTCCACTTT
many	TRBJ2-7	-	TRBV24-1	CATSAYGYEQYF	TGTGCCACCAGCGCTTACGGCTACGAGCAGTACTTC
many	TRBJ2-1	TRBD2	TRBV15	CATSRDKGLEYNEQFF	TGTGCCACCAGCAGAGATAAGGGACTAGAATACAATGAGCAGTTCTTC
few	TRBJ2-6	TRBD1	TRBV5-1	CASSTQGAGANVLTF	TGCGCCAGCAGCACCCAGGGGGCAGGGGCCAACGTCCTGACTTTC
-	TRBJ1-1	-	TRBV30	CAWSEGSTEAFF	TGTGCCTGGAGTGAAGGAAGCACTGAAGCTTTCTTT
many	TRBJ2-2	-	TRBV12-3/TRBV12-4	CASRTSNTGELFF	TGTGCCAGCAGGACGTCGAACACCGGGGAGCTGTTTTTT
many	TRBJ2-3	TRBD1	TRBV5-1	CASAGPGGYTDTQYF	TGCGCCAGCGCCGGCCCAGGGGGCTACACAGATACGCAGTATTTT
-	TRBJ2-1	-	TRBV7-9	CASSPTAAPGFF	TGTGCCAGCAGTCCCACAGCGGCCCCGGGGTTCTTC
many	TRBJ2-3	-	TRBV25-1	CASSEGPGKDTQYF	TGTGCCAGCAGTGAGGGACCGGGGAAAGATACGCAGTATTTT
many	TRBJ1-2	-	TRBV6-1	CASSQAGSYGYTF	TGTGCCAGCAGCCAAGCGGGGTCCTATGGCTACACCTTC